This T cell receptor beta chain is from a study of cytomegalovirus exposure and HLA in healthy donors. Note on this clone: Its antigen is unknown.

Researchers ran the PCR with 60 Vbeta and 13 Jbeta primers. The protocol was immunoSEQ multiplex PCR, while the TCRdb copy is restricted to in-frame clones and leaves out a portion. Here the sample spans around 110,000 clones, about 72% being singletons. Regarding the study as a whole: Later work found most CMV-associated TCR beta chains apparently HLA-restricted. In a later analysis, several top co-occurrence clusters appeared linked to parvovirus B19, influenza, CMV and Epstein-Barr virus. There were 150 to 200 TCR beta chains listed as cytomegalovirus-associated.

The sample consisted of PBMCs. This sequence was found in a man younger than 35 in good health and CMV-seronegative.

Here the CDR3 reads CASSEQGSGNTIYF. The DNA of the CDR3 is TGCGCCAGCAGTGAACAGGGATCGGGAAACACCATATATTTT. This sequence joins TRBV10-1 and TRBJ1-3; maybe TRBD1 (6 bases). V was shortened by 3 bases and J by 4 bases, with 10 bases between the two germline ends. This CDR3 is built from 14 residues. The germline CDR1 and CDR2 sequences are WNHNN and SYGVQD (reference sequence).